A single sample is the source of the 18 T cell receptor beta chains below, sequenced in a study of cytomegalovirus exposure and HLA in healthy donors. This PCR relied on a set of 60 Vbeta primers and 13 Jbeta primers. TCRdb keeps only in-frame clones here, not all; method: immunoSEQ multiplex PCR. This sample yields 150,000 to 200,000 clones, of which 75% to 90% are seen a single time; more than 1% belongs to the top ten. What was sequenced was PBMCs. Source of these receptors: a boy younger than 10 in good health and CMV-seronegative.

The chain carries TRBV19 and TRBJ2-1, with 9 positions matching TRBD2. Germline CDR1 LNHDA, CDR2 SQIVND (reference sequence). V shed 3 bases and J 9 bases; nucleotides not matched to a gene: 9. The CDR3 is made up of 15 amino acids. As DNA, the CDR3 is TGTGCCAGTAGTATTGGCGGGAGGGCCCGGAGTGAGCAGTTCTTC. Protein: CASSIGGRARSEQFF.

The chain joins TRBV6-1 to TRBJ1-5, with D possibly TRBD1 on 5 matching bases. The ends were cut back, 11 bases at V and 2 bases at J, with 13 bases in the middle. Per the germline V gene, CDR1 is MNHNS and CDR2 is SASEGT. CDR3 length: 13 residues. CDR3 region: CAVQGWGNQPQHF. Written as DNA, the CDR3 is TGTGCCGTCCAGGGTTGGGGCAATCAGCCCCAGCATTTT.

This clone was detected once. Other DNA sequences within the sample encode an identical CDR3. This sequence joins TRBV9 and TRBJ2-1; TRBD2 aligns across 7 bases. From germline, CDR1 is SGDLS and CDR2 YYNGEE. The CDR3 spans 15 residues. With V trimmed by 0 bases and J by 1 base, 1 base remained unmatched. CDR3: CASSVVGGSYNEQFF. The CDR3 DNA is TGTGCCAGCAGCGTAGTGGGGGGGTCCTACAATGAGCAGTTCTTC.

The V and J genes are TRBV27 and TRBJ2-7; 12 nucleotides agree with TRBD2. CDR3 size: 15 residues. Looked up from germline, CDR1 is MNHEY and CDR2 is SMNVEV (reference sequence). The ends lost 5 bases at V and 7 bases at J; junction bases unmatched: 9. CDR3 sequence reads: CASSVRLAGVGEQYF. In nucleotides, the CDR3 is TGTGCCAGCAGTGTCCGACTAGCGGGAGTGGGTGAGCAGTACTTC.

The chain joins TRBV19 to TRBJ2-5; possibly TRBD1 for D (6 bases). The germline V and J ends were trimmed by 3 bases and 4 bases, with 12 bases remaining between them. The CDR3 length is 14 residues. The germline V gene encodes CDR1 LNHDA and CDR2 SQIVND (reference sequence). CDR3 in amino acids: CASSISGARETQYF. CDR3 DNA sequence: TGTGCCAGTAGTATCTCAGGGGCGAGAGAGACCCAGTACTTC.

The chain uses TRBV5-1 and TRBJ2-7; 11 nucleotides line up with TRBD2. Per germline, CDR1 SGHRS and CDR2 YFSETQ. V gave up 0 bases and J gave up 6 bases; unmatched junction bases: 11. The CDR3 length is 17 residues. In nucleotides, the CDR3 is TGCGCCAGCAGCTTGGGACTAGCGGGATTCCCCACTCGCGAGCAGTACTTC. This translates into CASSLGLAGFPTREQYF. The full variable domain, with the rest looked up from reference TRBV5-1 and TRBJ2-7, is KAGVTQTPRYLIKTRGQQVTLSCSPISGHRSVSWYQQTPGQGLQFLFEYFSETQRNKGNFPGRFSGRQFSNSRSEMNVSTLELGDSALYLCASSLGLAGFPTREQYFGPGTRLTVT.

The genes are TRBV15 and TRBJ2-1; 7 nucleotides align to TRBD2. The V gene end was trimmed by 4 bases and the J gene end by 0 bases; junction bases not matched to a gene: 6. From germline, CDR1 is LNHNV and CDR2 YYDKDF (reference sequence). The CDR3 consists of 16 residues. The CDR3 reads CATSTYSGVSYNEQFF. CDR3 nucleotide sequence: TGTGCCACCAGCACCTACAGCGGGGTCTCCTACAATGAGCAGTTCTTC. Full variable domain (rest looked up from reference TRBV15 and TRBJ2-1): DAMVIQNPRYQVTQFGKPVTLSCSQTLNHNVMYWYQQKSSQAPKLLFHYYDKDFNNEADTPDNFQSRRPNTSFCFLDIRSPGLGDTAMYLCATSTYSGVSYNEQFFGPGTRLTVL.

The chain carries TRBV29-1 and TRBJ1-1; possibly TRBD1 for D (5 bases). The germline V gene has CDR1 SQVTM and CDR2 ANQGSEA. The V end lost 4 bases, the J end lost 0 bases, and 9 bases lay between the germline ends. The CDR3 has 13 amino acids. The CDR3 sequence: CSVATALNTEAFF. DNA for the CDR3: TGCAGCGTTGCGACAGCTCTGAACACTGAAGCTTTCTTT. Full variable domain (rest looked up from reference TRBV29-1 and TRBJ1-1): SAVISQKPSRDICQRGTSLTIQCQVDSQVTMMFWYRQQPGQSLTLIATANQGSEATYESGFVIDKFPISRPNLTFSTLTVSNMSPEDSSIYLCSVATALNTEAFFGQGTRLTVV.

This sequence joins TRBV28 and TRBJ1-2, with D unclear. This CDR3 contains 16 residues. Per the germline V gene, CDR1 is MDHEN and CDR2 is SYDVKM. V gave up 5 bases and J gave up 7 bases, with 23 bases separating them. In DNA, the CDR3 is TGTGCCAGCAGTACCCCGTTAACAGTGGAGGGAGGTGGCTACACCTTC. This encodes CASSTPLTVEGGGYTF.

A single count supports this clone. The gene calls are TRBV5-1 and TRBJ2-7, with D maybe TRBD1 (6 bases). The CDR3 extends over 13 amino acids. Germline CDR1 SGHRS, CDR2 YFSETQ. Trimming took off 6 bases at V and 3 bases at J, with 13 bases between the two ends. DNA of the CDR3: TGCGCCAGCAAAGATGACAGGATCTACGAGCAGTACTTC. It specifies CASKDDRIYEQYF.

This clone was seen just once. The CDR3 loop is CASSRPLGLEQYF. The CDR3 DNA follows: TGTGCCAGCTCGCGTCCCCTGGGGCTCGAGCAGTACTTC. The V and J genes are TRBV28 and TRBJ2-5; D is possibly TRBD1 (5 bases). The assigned J gene may be wrong: the sequence end matches TRBJ2-7 better. From germline, CDR1 is MDHEN and CDR2 SYDVKM. The CDR3 has 13 amino acids.

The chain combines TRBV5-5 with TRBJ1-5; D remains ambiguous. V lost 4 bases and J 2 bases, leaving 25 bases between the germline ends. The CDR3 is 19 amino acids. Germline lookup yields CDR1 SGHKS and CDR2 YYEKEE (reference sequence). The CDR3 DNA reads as TGTGCCAGCAGCCCAATCATAGCGGGGTATGGAACGGGCAATCAGCCCCAGCATTTT. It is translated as CASSPIIAGYGTGNQPQHF.

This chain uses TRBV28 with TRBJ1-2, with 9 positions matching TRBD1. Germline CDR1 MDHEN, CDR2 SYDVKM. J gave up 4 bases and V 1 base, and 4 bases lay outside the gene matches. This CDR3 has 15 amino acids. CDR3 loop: CASSLSGQGIYGYTF. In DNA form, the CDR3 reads TGTGCCAGCAGTTTATCGGGACAGGGCATCTATGGCTACACCTTC.

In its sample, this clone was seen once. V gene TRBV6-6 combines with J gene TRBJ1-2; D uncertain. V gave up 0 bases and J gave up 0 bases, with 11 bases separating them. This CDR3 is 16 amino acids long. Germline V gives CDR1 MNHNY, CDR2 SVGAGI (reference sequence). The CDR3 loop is CASSYSFERTNYGYTF. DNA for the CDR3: TGTGCCAGCAGTTACTCGTTTGAGCGGACTAACTATGGCTACACCTTC.

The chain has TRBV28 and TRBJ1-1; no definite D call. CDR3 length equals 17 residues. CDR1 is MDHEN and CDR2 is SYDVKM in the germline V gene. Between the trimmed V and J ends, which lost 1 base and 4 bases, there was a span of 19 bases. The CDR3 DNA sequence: TGTGCCAGCAGTTTATCAGAGGGCGGACTCCGACTCACTGAAGCTTTCTTT. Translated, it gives CASSLSEGGLRLTEAFF.

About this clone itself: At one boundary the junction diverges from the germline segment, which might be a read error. CDR3 sequence: CASSGPSPSGSTDRQYF. The CDR3 DNA reads TGTGCCAGCAGTGGCCCCAGTCCTAGCGGAAGCACAGATAGGCAGTATTTT. The chain is built from TRBV2 and TRBJ2-3, with 7 bases lining up with TRBD2. This CDR3 region has 17 residues. Germline CDR1 and CDR2: SNHLY and FYNNEI. Complete variable domain (other parts from reference TRBV2 and TRBJ2-3): EPEVTQTPSHQVTQMGQEVILRCVPISNHLYFYWYRQILGQKVEFLVSFYNNEISEKSEIFDDQFSVERPDGSNFTLKIRSTKLEDSAMYFCASSGPSPSGSTDRQYFGPGTRLTVL.

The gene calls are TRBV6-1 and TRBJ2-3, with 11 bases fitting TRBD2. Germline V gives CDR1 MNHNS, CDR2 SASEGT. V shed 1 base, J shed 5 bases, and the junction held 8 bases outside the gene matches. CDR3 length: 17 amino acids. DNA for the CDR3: TGTGCCAGCAGTGAAGAGCTAGCGGGAGGTCCCCTAGATACGCAGTATTTT. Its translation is CASSEELAGGPLDTQYF.

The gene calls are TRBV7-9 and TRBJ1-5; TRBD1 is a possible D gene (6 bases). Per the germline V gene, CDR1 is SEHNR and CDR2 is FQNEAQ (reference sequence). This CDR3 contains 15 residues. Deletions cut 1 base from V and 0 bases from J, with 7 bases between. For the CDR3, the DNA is TGTGCCAGCAGCTTAGACAGGGTTAGCAATCAGCCCCAGCATTTT. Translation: CASSLDRVSNQPQHF.